One and the same sample provided the 17 T cell receptor beta chains below, sequenced in a study of T cell clonality in common variable immunodeficiency. The protocol was immunoSEQ multiplex PCR, while the TCRdb copy is restricted to in-frame clones and leaves out a portion. This sample has over 50,000 clones, each found more than once. Source material: peripheral blood mononuclear cells. Source of these receptors: a person aged 18-70 years in good health.

This clone appeared many times. The CDR3 end is not reached by the read, which stops 3 residues before it; the germline J gene fills it in. This chain connects TRBV20-1 to TRBJ2-3; no firm D call. CDR1 and CDR2 (germline): DFQATT, SNEGSKA (reference sequence). CDR3 length: 13 amino acids. The CDR3 here is CRPRGPYQETQYF. The CDR3 DNA, read in part, is TGCAGACCTCGAGGTCCGTACCAAGAGACG.

Comment on this clone: The read ends 3 residues early relative to the CDR3; the germline J gene fills the gap. This chain connects TRBV20-1 to TRBJ2-1; 9 positions agree with TRBD2. CDR1 and CDR2 (germline): DFQATT, SNEGSKA (reference sequence). Unmatched junction bases numbered 7, after V lost 1 base and J lost 9 bases. This CDR3 has 14 residues. Here the CDR3 reads CSARVAAGGGEQFF. The CDR3 DNA, read in part, is TGCAGTGCTAGAGTGGCAGCGGGAGGAGGTGAG.

This clone was detected many times. The read ends 3 residues early relative to the CDR3; the germline J gene fills the gap. The chain joins TRBV10-1 to TRBJ1-1; D is unclear. Between the trimmed V and J ends, which lost 0 bases and 6 bases, there was a span of 8 bases. This CDR3 is built from 13 residues. Germline CDR1 and CDR2: WNHNN and SYGVQD (reference sequence). The covered CDR3 bases are TGCGCCAGCAGTGAGTCCGGGGTCTCTGAA. Protein: CASSESGVSE. The CDR3 reads in full as CASSESGVSEAFF.

This clone was picked up many times. The read halts 3 residues ahead of the CDR3 end, with the missing end drawn from the germline J gene. The rearrangement links TRBV7-9 to TRBJ1-1; D is perhaps TRBD1 (6 bases). V lost 5 bases and J 4 bases, leaving 17 bases between the germline ends. Germline V gene lookup returns CDR1 SEHNR and CDR2 FQNEAQ (reference sequence). The CDR3 loop spans 15 amino acids. The CDR3 DNA, read in part, is TGTGCCAGCAGCCCTAGATTCGGAGGGGGCACTGAA. Encoded protein: CASSPRFGGGTE. The CDR3 reads in full as CASSPRFGGGTEAFF.

This clone was counted at least ten times. The read ends 3 residues before the CDR3 terminus; that terminus is restored from the germline J gene. This chain connects TRBV20-1 to TRBJ2-3; 11 nucleotides agree with TRBD2. The junction had 14 bases not matched to a gene; V was cut back by 5 bases and J by 4 bases. Germline CDR1 and CDR2: DFQATT and SNEGSKA (reference sequence). The CDR3 totals 17 residues. The sequenced CDR3 bases are TGCAGTGCTCTCGATGGACTACTAGCGGGAGTGGCAGATACG. It translates to CSALDGLLAGVADT. The entire CDR3 reads CSALDGLLAGVADTQYF.

The sample holds many counts of this clone. The CDR3 goes on 3 residues after the read ends, and that part is filled in from the germline J gene. The chain uses TRBV19 and TRBJ2-6, with TRBD1 identical over 7 bases. This CDR3 contains 14 residues. Germline V gene lookup returns CDR1 LNHDA and CDR2 SQIVND (reference sequence). V was clipped by 6 bases and J by 4 bases; unmatched bases: 3. This CDR3 is CASSGQAGANVLTF. The sequenced CDR3 bases are TGTGCCAGTAGCGGACAGGCGGGGGCCAACGTC.

This clone was detected ten times or more. The read comes to an end 3 residues before the CDR3 does, leaving the germline J gene to fill in the end. The chain uses TRBV11-2 and TRBJ2-5; D not resolved. The V end was cut by 4 bases, the J end by 5 bases, with 5 bases between. The germline V gene has CDR1 SGHAT and CDR2 FQNNGV. This CDR3 is built from 11 residues. Partial CDR3 DNA: TGTGCCAGCAGCTCTCGGGAGACC. Protein product: CASSSRET. The CDR3 in full is CASSSRETQYF. Drawing the rest from reference TRBV11-2 and TRBJ2-5, the complete variable domain is EAGVAQSPRYKIIEKRQSVAFWCNPISGHATLYWYQQILGQGPKLLIQFQNNGVVDDSQLPKDRFSAERLKGVDSTLKIQPAKLEDSAVYLCASSSRETQYFGPGTRLLVL.

This clone was seen ten or more times. The read stops 3 residues short of the end of the CDR3; the missing end is completed from the germline J gene. The chain carries TRBV2 and TRBJ2-5, with 11 bases matching TRBD2. CDR1 and CDR2 from the germline V gene are SNHLY and FYNNEI. The CDR3 covers 17 residues. V trimming: 6 bases; J trimming: 2 bases; junction bases outside the gene matches: 11. Partial CDR3 DNA: TGTGCCAGCAGGGGACTAGCGGAGGACAGGTCTCAAGAGACC. Translating gives CASRGLAEDRSQET. The entire CDR3 is CASRGLAEDRSQETQYF.

Many counts were recorded for this clone. The CDR3 extends 3 residues past the end of the read, so its final part is completed from the germline J gene. V gene TRBV10-1 combines with J gene TRBJ1-1; the D gene is possibly TRBD1 (6 bases). The germline gives CDR1 WNHNN, CDR2 SYGVQD (reference sequence). Trimming removed 3 bases at V and 1 base at J, with 12 bases between. The CDR3 has 15 residues. The DNA read from the CDR3 is TGCGCCAGCAGTGAAACGGGACACCCGAACACTGAA. It encodes CASSETGHPNTE. The whole CDR3 reads CASSETGHPNTEAFF.

At least ten counts were recorded for this clone. From the germline J gene comes the end of the CDR3, since the read stops 3 residues before it. V gene TRBV7-9 combines with J gene TRBJ1-4, with 9 bases identical to TRBD1. V lost 6 bases and J lost 4; bases outside the gene matches: 3. This CDR3 contains 14 residues. CDR1 and CDR2 (germline): SEHNR, FQNEAQ (reference sequence). The part of the CDR3 DNA that was read is TGTGCCAGCAGGACGGGACAGGGTAATGAAAAA. It is translated as CASRTGQGNEK. The whole CDR3 reads CASRTGQGNEKLFF.

This clone has at least ten counts. The CDR3 end falls 3 residues outside the read, so it is completed with the germline J gene. V and J are TRBV5-1 and TRBJ2-1, with 8 bases aligning to TRBD2. Looked up from germline, CDR1 is SGHRS and CDR2 is YFSETQ. Trimming took 0 bases from V and 2 from J; bases not matched to a gene: 1. The CDR3 is made up of 15 amino acids. This CDR3 reads CASSLGTSPYNEQFF. Partial CDR3 DNA: TGCGCCAGCAGCTTGGGGACTAGCCCCTACAATGAG.

This clone was seen many times. The CDR3 spells CASSLRGQDTRNTSEQYF. Partial CDR3 DNA: TGTGCCAGCAGCTTAAGGGGCCAGGACACACGTAATACGTCCGAG. The rearrangement uses TRBV7-3 and TRBJ2-7, with a tentative D call TRBD1 (5 bases). The read finishes 3 residues shy of the CDR3 end, and the germline J gene is used to complete it. Per germline, CDR1 SGHTA and CDR2 FQGTGA. Trimming cost V 1 base and J 6 bases, with 25 bases left between them. The CDR3 runs to 18 residues. Complete variable domain (other parts from reference TRBV7-3 and TRBJ2-7): GAGVSQTPSNKVTEKGKYVELRCDPISGHTALYWYRQSLGQGPEFLIYFQGTGAADDSGLPNDRFFAVRPEGSVSTLKIQRTERGDSAVYLCASSLRGQDTRNTSEQYFGPGTRLTVT.

This clone has a count of ten or more. Read coverage stops 3 residues before the CDR3 terminus; the germline J gene supplies the remainder. The chain employs TRBV7-3 and TRBJ2-3; no clear D. This CDR3 spans 15 amino acids. Deletions cut 5 bases from V and 2 bases from J, with 14 bases between. CDR1 is SGHTA and CDR2 is FQGTGA in the germline V gene. Here the CDR3 reads CASSPTAYYTDTQYF. The sequenced CDR3 bases are TGTGCCAGCAGCCCAACAGCATATTACACAGATACG.

This clone was seen at least ten times. The read falls 3 residues short of the CDR3 end, and the missing part is taken from the germline J gene. The genes are TRBV20-1 and TRBJ1-5; possible D gene TRBD1, 5 bases. The CDR3 consists of 13 residues. Germline V gives CDR1 DFQATT, CDR2 SNEGSKA (reference sequence). V was pared by 3 bases and J by 9 bases, with 15 bases between. The CDR3 loop reads CSARDAGRGPQHF. CDR3 DNA (partial): TGCAGTGCTAGGGACGCGGGGCGCGGGCCC.

This clone was found many times. The read stops 3 residues short of the end of the CDR3; the missing end is completed from the germline J gene. This chain links TRBV7-3 with TRBJ2-3; a possible D gene is TRBD1 (6 bases). CDR1 is SGHTA, CDR2 FQGTGA, per germline. CDR3 length: 14 residues. V lost 2 bases, J lost 7 bases, and 13 bases lay in between. This chain's CDR3 is CASSLGPGANTQYF. Incomplete CDR3 DNA: TGTGCCAGCAGCTTAGGACCAGGGGCAAATACG. The full variable domain, with the rest looked up from reference TRBV7-3 and TRBJ2-3, is GAGVSQTPSNKVTEKGKYVELRCDPISGHTALYWYRQSLGQGPEFLIYFQGTGAADDSGLPNDRFFAVRPEGSVSTLKIQRTERGDSAVYLCASSLGPGANTQYFGPGTRLTVL.

This clone was observed at least ten times. The missing CDR3 end, 3 residues past where the read stops, is filled in from the germline J gene. The rearrangement links TRBV5-1 to TRBJ1-1, with 7 bases identical to TRBD1. V dropped 0 bases and J dropped 7; count of bases not matched to a gene: 3. Germline V gene data show CDR1 as SGHRS and CDR2 as YFSETQ. The CDR3 covers 13 residues. The CDR3 is CASSLDRGREAFF. The CDR3 DNA, read in part, is TGCGCCAGCAGCTTGGACAGGGGCCGTGAA.

Many counts were recorded for this clone. The missing CDR3 end, 3 residues past where the read stops, is filled in from the germline J gene. This sequence joins TRBV10-1 and TRBJ2-5; perhaps TRBD2 as D (5 bases). The CDR3 consists of 15 residues. The ends were cut back, 1 base at V and 5 bases at J, with 14 bases in the middle. CDR1 and CDR2 from the germline V gene are WNHNN and SYGVQD (reference sequence). The part of the CDR3 DNA that was read is TGCGCCAGCAGTGAGTTCACGGGGAGAGGGGAGACC. Encoded protein: CASSEFTGRGET. The full-length CDR3 reads as CASSEFTGRGETQYF.